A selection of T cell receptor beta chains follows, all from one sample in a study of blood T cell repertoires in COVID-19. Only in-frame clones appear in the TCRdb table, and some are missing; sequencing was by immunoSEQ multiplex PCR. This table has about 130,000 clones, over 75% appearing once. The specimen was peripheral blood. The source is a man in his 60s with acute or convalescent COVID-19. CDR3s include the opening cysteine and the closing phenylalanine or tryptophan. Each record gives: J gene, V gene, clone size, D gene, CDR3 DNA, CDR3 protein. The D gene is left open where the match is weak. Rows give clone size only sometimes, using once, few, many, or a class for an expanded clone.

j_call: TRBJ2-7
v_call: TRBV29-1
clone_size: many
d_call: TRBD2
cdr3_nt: TGCAGCGTGGTCCTAGCGGGAGGATATTGGGAGCAGTACTTC
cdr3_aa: CSVVLAGGYWEQYF

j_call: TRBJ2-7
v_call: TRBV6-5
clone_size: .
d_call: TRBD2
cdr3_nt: TGTGCCAGCAGTTACTCCGGGGGGAGCCCCTACAACGAGCAGTACTTC
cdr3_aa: CASSYSGGSPYNEQYF

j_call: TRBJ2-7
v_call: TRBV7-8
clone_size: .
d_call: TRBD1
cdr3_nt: TGTGCCAGCAGCGATAAAGCCGGGACAGGGCTAAGCTCCTACGAGCAGTACTTC
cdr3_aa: CASSDKAGTGLSSYEQYF

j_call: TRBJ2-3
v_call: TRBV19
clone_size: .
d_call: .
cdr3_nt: TGTGCCAGTAGTCCCCAAGGCAGGGAAGGCACGCAGTATTTT
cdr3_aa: CASSPQGREGTQYF

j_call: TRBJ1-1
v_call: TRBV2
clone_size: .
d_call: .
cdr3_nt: TGTGCCAGCACCTCGGACGGGGTGAACACTGAAGCTTTCTTT
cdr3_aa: CASTSDGVNTEAFF

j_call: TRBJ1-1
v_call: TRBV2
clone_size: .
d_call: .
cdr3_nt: TGTGCCAGCAGTCGACTGCCCACTGAGGCTTTCTTT
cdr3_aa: CASSRLPTEAFF

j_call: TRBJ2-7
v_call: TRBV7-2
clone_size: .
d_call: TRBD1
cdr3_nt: TGTGCCAGCAGCTCAGACAGGGTCGGCGAGCAGTACTTC
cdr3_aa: CASSSDRVGEQYF

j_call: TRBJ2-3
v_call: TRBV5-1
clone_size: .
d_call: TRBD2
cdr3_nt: TGCGCCAGCAGCTTGGCCCTGGCGGGAGTCACAGATACGCAGTATTTT
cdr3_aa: CASSLALAGVTDTQYF

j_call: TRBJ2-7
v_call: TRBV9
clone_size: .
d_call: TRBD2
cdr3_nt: TGTGCCAGCAGCGGAGCGGGGCGGGCCTACGAGCAGTACTTC
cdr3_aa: CASSGAGRAYEQYF

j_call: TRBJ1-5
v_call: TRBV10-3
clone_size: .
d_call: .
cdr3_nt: TGTGCCGCCAGCGAGGGGGAATGGGAAGGTCAGCCCCAGCATTTT
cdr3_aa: CAASEGEWEGQPQHF

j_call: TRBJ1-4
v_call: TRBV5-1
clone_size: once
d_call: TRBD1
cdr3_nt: TGCGCCAGCAGCTTGGAAGGCAGGGGGGAGGAAAAACTGTTTTTT
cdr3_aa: CASSLEGRGEEKLFF

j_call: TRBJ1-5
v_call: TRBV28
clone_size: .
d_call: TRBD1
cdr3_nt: TGTGCCAGCGGCCAGGCGGGACAGGGCTCGGGATTCCATTTT
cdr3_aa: CASGQAGQGSGFHF

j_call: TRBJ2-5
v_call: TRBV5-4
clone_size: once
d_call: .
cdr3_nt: TGTGCCAGCAGCTTAGGGGGGGGCGGGACGCAAGAGACCCAGTACTTC
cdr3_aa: CASSLGGGGTQETQYF

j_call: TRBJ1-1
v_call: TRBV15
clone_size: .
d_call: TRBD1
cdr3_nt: TGTGCCACCAGCAAACTTTGGACAGGGGTCAAGAACACTGAAGCTTTCTTT
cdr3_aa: CATSKLWTGVKNTEAFF

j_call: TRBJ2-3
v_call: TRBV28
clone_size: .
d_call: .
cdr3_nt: TGTGCCAGCAGTTTAGGGGAGCGGGCGGGATATGCAGATACGCAGTATTTT
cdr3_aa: CASSLGERAGYADTQYF